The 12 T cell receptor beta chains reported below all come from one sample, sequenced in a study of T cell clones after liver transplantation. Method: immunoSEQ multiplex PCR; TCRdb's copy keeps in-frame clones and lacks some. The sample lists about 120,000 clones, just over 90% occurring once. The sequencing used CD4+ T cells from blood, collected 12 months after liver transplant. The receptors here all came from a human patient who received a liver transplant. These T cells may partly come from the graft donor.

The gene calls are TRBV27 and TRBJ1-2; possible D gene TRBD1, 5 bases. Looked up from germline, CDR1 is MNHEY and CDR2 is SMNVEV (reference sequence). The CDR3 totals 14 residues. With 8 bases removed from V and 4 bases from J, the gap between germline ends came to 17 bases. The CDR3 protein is CASGPPRDAYGYTF. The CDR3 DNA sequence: TGTGCCAGCGGACCTCCCCGGGACGCCTATGGCTACACCTTC.

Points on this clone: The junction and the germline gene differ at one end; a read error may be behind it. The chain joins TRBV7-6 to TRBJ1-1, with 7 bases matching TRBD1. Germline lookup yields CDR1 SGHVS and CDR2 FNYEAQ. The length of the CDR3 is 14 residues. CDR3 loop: CASSLMDRNAEAFF. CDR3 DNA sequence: TGTGCCAGCAGCTTAATGGACAGGAACGCTGAAGCTTTCTTT.

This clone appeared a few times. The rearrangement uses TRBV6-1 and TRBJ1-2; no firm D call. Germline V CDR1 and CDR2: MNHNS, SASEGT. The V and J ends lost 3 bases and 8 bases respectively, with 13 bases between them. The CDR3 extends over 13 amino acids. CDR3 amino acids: CASSEWAEEGYTF. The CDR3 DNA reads TGTGCCAGCAGTGAGTGGGCAGAGGAAGGCTACACCTTC.

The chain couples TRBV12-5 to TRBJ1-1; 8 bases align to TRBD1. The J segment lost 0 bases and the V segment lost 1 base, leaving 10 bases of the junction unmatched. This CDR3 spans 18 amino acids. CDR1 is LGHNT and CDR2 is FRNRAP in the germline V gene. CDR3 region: CASGLDIRTGRMNTEAFF. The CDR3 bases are TGTGCTAGTGGTTTGGACATTAGGACAGGGAGGATGAACACTGAAGCTTTCTTT.

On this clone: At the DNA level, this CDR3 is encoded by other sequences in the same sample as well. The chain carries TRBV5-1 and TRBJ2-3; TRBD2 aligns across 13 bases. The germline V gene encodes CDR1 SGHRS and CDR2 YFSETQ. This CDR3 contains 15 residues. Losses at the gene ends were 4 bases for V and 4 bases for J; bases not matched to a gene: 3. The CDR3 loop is CASSPGLAGPDTQYF. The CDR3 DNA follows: TGCGCCAGCAGCCCGGGACTAGCGGGACCAGATACGCAGTATTTT.

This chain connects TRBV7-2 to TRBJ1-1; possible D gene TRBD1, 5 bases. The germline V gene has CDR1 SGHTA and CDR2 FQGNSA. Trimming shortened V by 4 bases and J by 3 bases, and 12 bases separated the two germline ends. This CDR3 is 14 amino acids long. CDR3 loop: CASSYPGWDTEAFF. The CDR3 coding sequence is TGTGCCAGCAGCTACCCAGGGTGGGACACTGAAGCTTTCTTT.

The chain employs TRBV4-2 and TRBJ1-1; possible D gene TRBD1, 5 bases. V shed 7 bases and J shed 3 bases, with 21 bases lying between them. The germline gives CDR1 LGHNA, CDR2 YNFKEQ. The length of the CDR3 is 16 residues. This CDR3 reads CASTPGLSGGYTEAFF. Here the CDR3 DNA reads TGTGCCAGCACCCCGGGACTCTCTGGAGGATACACTGAAGCTTTCTTT.

The CDR3, as DNA: TGTGCCAGCAGCCGGACAGGGAACACTGAAGCTTTCTTT. Its translation: CASSRTGNTEAFF. The chain recombines TRBV7-9 with TRBJ1-1, with 7 bases aligning to TRBD1. Trimming cost V 5 bases and J 1 base; bases outside gene matches: 1. The germline gives CDR1 SEHNR, CDR2 FQNEAQ (reference sequence). The CDR3 extends over 13 amino acids.

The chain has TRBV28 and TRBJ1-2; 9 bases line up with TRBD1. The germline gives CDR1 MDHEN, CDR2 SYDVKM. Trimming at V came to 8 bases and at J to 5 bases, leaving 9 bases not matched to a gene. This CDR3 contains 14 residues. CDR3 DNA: TGTGCCAGCGGGGAGGGGGACAGGGAGTATGGCTACACCTTC. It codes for CASGEGDREYGYTF.

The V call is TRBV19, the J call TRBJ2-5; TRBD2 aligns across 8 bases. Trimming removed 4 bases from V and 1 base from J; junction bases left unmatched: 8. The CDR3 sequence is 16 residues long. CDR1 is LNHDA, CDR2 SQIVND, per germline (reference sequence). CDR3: CASSTRGSGIQETQYF. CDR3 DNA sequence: TGTGCCAGTAGTACCCGGGGTAGCGGGATCCAAGAGACCCAGTACTTC.

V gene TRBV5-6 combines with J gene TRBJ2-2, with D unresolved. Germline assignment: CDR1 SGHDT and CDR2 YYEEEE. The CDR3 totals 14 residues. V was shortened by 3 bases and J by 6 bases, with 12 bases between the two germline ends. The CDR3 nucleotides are TGTGCCAGCAGCTGGGCTGGCGGTTCCGGGGAGCTGTTTTTT. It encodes CASSWAGGSGELFF.

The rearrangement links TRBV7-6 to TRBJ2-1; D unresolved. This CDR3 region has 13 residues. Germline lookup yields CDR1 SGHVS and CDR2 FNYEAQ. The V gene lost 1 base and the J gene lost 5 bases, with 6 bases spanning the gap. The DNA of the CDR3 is TGTGCCAGCAGCTTAGTTCAGCACAATGAGCAGTTCTTC. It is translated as CASSLVQHNEQFF.